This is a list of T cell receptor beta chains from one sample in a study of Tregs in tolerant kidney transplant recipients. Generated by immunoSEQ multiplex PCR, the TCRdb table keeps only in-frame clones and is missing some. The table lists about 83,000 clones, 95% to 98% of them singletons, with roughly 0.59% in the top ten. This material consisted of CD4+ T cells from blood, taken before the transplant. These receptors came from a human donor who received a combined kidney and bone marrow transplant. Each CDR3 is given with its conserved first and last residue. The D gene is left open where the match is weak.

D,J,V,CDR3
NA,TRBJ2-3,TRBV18,CASSPGQRTDTQYF
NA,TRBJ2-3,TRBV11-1,CASRLTSTGVDTQYF
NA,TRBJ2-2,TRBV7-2,CASSWSGSANTGELFF
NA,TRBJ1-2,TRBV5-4,CASSLVIWQGGGYTF
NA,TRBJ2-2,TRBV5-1,CASSFAGPNTGELFF
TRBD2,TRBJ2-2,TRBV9,CASSVGLAGVTGELFF
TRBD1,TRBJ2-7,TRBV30,CAWSVLSGGTYEQYF
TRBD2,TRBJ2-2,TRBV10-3,CAINPGLAGGSANTGELFF
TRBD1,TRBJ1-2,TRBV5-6,CASSAGTGVVYGYTF
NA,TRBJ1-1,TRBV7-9,CASSLAPQEAFF
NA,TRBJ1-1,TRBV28,CASSTTTRTEAFF
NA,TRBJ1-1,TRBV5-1,CASSLQGSDTEAFF
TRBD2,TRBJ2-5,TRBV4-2,CASSQDRLAGLQETQYF
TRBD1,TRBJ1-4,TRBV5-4,CASSSDRGLVEKLFF
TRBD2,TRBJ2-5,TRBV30,CAWSPLAGQETQYF
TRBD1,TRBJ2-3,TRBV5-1,CASSLLGQTPDTQYF
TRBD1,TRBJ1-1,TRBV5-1,CASSLGDRATEAFF
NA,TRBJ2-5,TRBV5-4,CASSLSRLAQTQYF
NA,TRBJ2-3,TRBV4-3,CASSQDSYTDTQYF
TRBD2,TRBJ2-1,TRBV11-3,CASSSTSAAAYEQFF
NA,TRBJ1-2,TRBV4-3,CASSQGPGMGGYTF
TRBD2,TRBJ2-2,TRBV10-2,CASGTSGNTGELFF
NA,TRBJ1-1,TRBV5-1,CASSSDSMNTEAFF
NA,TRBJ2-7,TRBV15,CATSRDVSYEQYF
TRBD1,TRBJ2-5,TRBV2,CASSGQGIRQETQYF
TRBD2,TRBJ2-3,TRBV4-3,CASSQGTSSKDTQYF
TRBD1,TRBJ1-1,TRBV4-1,CASSQITTWTGSTEAFF
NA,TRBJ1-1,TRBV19,CASSRTPSPLLEAFF
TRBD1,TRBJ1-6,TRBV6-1,CASSEAGQASPLHF
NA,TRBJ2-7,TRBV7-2,CASSQASRSGEQYF
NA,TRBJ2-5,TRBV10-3,CAIRETVQETQYF
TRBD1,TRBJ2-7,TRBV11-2,CASSQDRSYEQYF
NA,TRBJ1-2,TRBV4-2,CASSQLQGQDYGYTF
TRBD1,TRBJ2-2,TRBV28,CASMAIQGPGELFF
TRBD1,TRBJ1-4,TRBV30,CAYQQGNDEKLFF
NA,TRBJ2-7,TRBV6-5,CASSPRLGLYEQYF
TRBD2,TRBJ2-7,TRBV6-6,CASTPAGGPFSYEQYF
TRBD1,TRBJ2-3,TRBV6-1,CASSEATGGGTDTQYF
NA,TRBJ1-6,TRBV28,CASSRGRNSPLHF
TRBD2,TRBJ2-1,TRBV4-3,CASSQDSLAGFGINEQFF
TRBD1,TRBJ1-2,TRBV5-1,CASSLGDRGVGYTF
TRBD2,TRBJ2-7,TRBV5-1,CASSLSAGVAYEQYF
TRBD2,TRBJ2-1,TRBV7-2,CASSLWTSGGFWGEQFF
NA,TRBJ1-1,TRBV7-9,CASRRTTNTEAFF
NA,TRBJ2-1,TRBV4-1,CASSLPWAGDIPVEQFF